This T cell receptor beta chain was obtained from a study of T cell responses to AZD1222 COVID-19 vaccine. Broader study findings: CD4 TCRs covered the whole spike, strongest at regions 160-218 and 743-854. Clonal diversity was possibly underestimated; the donors were predominantly white British and more often female. At baseline, seropositivity was found in only a handful of AZD1222 recipients. Repertoires were obtained solely post-peak T cell response.

Looked up from germline, CDR1 is SEHNR and CDR2 is FQNEAQ (reference sequence). The CDR3 loop spans 15 amino acids. V lost 4 bases and J lost 3; bases outside the gene matches: 8. With respect to this clone: The antigen is not known. The same CDR3 is also encoded by other DNA sequences in this sample.

Sequencing was performed with immunoSEQ multiplex PCR; in TCRdb, only in-frame clones are kept and a portion is missing. This sample yields roughly 200,000 clones, of which approximately 90% are seen a single time; 1.7% belongs to the top ten. The sequence was collected from an adult who received the AZD1222 COVID-19 vaccine. The chain links TRBV7-9 to TRBJ2-5; 7 bases align to TRBD1. The sample here was peripheral blood, taken 28 days after the second AZD1222 dose. The CDR3 region has the DNA TGTGCCAGCAGCTCCGTGGCGACAGGGAAAGAGACCCAGTACTTC. Encoded protein: CASSSVATGKETQYF.